This is a list of T cell receptor beta chains from one sample in a study of identical twins. TCRdb itself ran the 5' RACE reads through MiXCR, one entry per CDR3 protein. Found here are 600,000 to 850,000 distinct CDR3 sequences, around a sixth of them singletons; the top ten hold around 13%. These data were likewise used in another study, on T cells expressing NK-cell markers.

The sample comprised PBMCs. All receptors derive from a woman aged 18-30 years in good health. The CDR3 runs from the conserved cysteine through the conserved F or W. The order of the fields is clone size, CDR3 length, D gene, V gene, J gene, CDR3 protein, CDR3 DNA. The D gene is left open where the match is weak. Part of the rows lack a size; the others show once, few, many or a class for expanded clones.

-	14	-	TRBV5-1	TRBJ2-7	CASSLLTSSYEQYF	TGCGCCAGCAGCTTATTAACGAGCTCCTACGAGCAGTACTTC
few	14	-	TRBV27	TRBJ1-6	CASSLWGIISPLHF	TGTGCCAGCAGTTTGTGGGGTATTATTTCACCCCTCCACTTT
-	14	-	TRBV12-3/TRBV12-4	TRBJ1-2	CASSLLGASYGYTF	TGTGCCAGCAGTTTGTTGGGGGCCAGTTATGGCTACACCTTC
-	15	-	TRBV5-1	TRBJ2-7	CASSNPGTDSYEQYF	TGCGCCAGCAGCAATCCCGGGACGGATTCCTACGAGCAGTACTTC
once	12	-	TRBV29-1	TRBJ2-5	CSVENPQETQYF	TGCAGCGTTGAGAACCCTCAAGAGACCCAGTACTTC
few	15	TRBD2	TRBV12-3/TRBV12-4	TRBJ2-2	CASSFGGSSIGELFF	TGTGCCAGCAGTTTTGGCGGGAGTAGTATCGGGGAGCTGTTTTTT
few	14	-	TRBV6-1	TRBJ1-3	CASSEKGAGNTIYF	TGTGCCAGCAGTGAAAAAGGGGCTGGAAACACCATATATTTT
-	15	TRBD2	TRBV20-1	TRBJ2-7	CSARGGRATAYEQYF	TGCAGTGCTAGAGGAGGGAGGGCGACTGCCTACGAGCAGTACTTC
-	14	-	TRBV6-5	TRBJ2-1	CASSYGIGYNEQFF	TGTGCCAGCAGTTACGGTATTGGTTACAATGAGCAGTTCTTC
-	14	-	TRBV20-1	TRBJ2-1	CSAKDRGYWNEQFF	TGCAGTGCTAAGGACCGGGGGTATTGGAATGAGCAGTTCTTC
-	15	-	TRBV6-1	TRBJ2-1	CASGPARVVLGEQFF	TGTGCCAGCGGCCCGGCCAGGGTGGTTCTAGGTGAGCAGTTCTTC
few	13	TRBD1	TRBV20-1	TRBJ1-2	CSVQGVLRDGYTF	TGCAGTGTTCAGGGGGTATTAAGAGATGGCTACACCTTC
-	15	TRBD2	TRBV13	TRBJ2-7	CASGTSGGLSYEQYF	TGTGCCAGCGGGACTAGCGGGGGGCTCTCCTACGAGCAGTACTTC
few	16	-	TRBV6-5	TRBJ1-1	CASSYHAGAANTEAFF	TGTGCCAGCAGTTACCACGCCGGGGCGGCGAACACTGAAGCTTTCTTT
few	14	-	TRBV5-6	TRBJ1-6	CASSTGSYNSPLHF	TGTGCCAGCAGCACCGGTTCCTATAATTCACCCCTCCACTTT
-	14	-	TRBV27	TRBJ2-7	CASSSRGDGYEQYF	TGTGCCAGCAGTTCCAGGGGTGACGGCTACGAGCAGTACTTC
-	15	TRBD1	TRBV20-1	TRBJ1-2	CSASPPGQRGYGYTF	TGCAGTGCTAGCCCCCCGGGACAGCGGGGCTATGGCTACACCTTC
-	17	TRBD2	TRBV11-2	TRBJ2-1	CASSLRLAGDSYNEQFF	TGTGCCAGCAGCTTACGACTAGCGGGAGACTCCTACAATGAGCAGTTCTTC
-	14	TRBD2	TRBV4-3	TRBJ2-3	CASSQDQSGTSLYF	TGCGCCAGCAGCCAAGATCAAAGCGGGACTTCCCTGTATTTT
few	16	TRBD2	TRBV24-1	TRBJ2-1	CATSGGTIKDYNEQFF	TGTGCCACCAGTGGGGGGACTATCAAAGATTACAATGAGCAGTTCTTC
few	14	-	TRBV12-3/TRBV12-4	TRBJ1-2	CASSEKGVQVAYTF	TGTGCCAGCAGTGAGAAGGGGGTGCAGGTGGCCTACACCTTC
few	13	TRBD1	TRBV29-1	TRBJ2-7	CSVLGQGVFEQYF	TGCAGCGTTCTGGGACAGGGGGTTTTCGAGCAGTACTTC
-	13	-	TRBV12-3/TRBV12-4	TRBJ2-7	CASSLNSGIEQYF	TGTGCCAGCAGTTTAAATTCAGGGATCGAGCAGTACTTC
-	13	-	TRBV7-2	TRBJ1-5	CASSTNLNQPQHF	TGTGCCAGCAGCACCAATCTCAATCAGCCCCAGCATTTT
few	13	-	TRBV5-1	TRBJ2-5	CASSLRTMETQYF	TGCGCCAGCAGCCTCCGGACGATGGAGACCCAGTACTTC
-	15	TRBD1	TRBV4-1	TRBJ2-1	CASSQVTRGLDEQFF	TGCGCCAGCAGCCAAGTCACCAGGGGGCTCGATGAGCAGTTCTTC
-	16	TRBD2	TRBV11-2	TRBJ2-3	CASSFSGRTETDTQYF	TGTGCCAGCAGCTTTAGCGGGAGGACGGAGACAGATACGCAGTATTTT
few	15	-	TRBV5-1	TRBJ1-1	CASSLIAGLNTEAFF	TGCGCCAGCAGCTTGATAGCAGGTCTTAACACTGAAGCTTTCTTT